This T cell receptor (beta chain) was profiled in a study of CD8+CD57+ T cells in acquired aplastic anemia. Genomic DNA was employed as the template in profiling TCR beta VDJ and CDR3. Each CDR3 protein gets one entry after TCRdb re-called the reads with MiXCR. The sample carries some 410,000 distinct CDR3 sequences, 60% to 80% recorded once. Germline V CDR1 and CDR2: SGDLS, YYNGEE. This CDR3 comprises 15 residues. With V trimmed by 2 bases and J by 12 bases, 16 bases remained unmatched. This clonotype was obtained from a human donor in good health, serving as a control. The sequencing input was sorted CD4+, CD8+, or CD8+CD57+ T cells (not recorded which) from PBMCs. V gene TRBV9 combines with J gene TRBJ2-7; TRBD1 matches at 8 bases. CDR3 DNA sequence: TGTGCCAGCAGCGTTAGCGGCGGACAGGGAGACGCCGGGTACTTC. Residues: CASSVSGGQGDAGYF.